These 32 T cell receptor beta chains came from one sample sequenced in a study of blood T cell repertoires in COVID-19. Generated by immunoSEQ multiplex PCR, the TCRdb table keeps only in-frame clones and is missing some. Of 170,000 or so clones in the sample, around 90% were seen once. The sequenced sample was peripheral blood. The receptors shown here come from a man aged 35 to 55 with active or convalescent COVID-19.

The V gene is TRBV2, the J gene TRBJ1-1; D remains unclear. Germline CDR1 and CDR2: SNHLY and FYNNEI. V lost 5 bases and J 8 bases, leaving 9 bases between the germline ends. This CDR3 comprises 11 residues. The CDR3 reads CASSRWEEAFF. The CDR3 nucleotides read TGTGCCAGCAGTCGGTGGGAGGAAGCTTTCTTT.

This clone was seen just once. The chain has TRBV19 and TRBJ2-2; 10 nucleotides line up with TRBD2. Germline CDR1 reads LNHDA; CDR2 reads SQIVND (reference sequence). The V and J ends lost 6 bases and 1 base, in that order; junction bases with no gene match: 2. This CDR3 has 15 residues. The CDR3 DNA reads TGTGCCAGTAGGCTAGCGGGGGTGAACACCGGGGAGCTGTTTTTT. Protein sequence: CASRLAGVNTGELFF.

The chain uses TRBV7-9 and TRBJ1-5; 8 bases align to TRBD1. The CDR3 runs 14 residues. Losses at the gene ends were 4 bases for V and 7 bases for J; bases not matched to a gene: 6. Germline CDR1 and CDR2: SEHNR and FQNEAQ (reference sequence). The CDR3 is CASSSDRGEQPQHF. In DNA, the CDR3 is TGTGCCAGCAGCTCAGACAGGGGAGAACAGCCCCAGCATTTT.

This clone was detected only a few times. The chain links TRBV12-3 or TRBV12-4 to TRBJ1-1, with D hard to call. This CDR3 is built from 13 residues. Between the trimmed V and J ends, which lost 10 bases and 5 bases, there was a span of 17 bases. The CDR3 loop is CATSHLEGTEAFF. The CDR3 bases are TGTGCCACCTCTCACCTCGAGGGTACTGAAGCTTTCTTT.

This chain connects TRBV2 to TRBJ1-5; possible D gene TRBD1, 5 bases. Per germline, CDR1 SNHLY and CDR2 FYNNEI. V gave up 6 bases and J gave up 2 bases, with 14 bases separating them. The CDR3 spans 15 residues. The CDR3 loop reads CASSPGAGGNQPQHF. CDR3 DNA sequence: TGTGCCAGCAGCCCCGGAGCGGGGGGCAATCAGCCCCAGCATTTT. Full variable domain (missing parts from reference TRBV2 and TRBJ1-5): EPEVTQTPSHQVTQMGQEVILRCVPISNHLYFYWYRQILGQKVEFLVSFYNNEISEKSEIFDDQFSVERPDGSNFTLKIRSTKLEDSAMYFCASSPGAGGNQPQHFGDGTRLSIL.

The chain couples TRBV2 to TRBJ1-5; D is perhaps TRBD1 (6 bases). The length of the CDR3 is 14 residues. The V and J ends lost 6 bases and 1 base respectively, with 10 bases between them. Germline CDR1 is SNHLY and CDR2 is FYNNEI. The CDR3 nucleotides are TGTGCCAGCAGAAACCAGGGGAGCAATCAGCCCCAGCATTTT. Its translation is CASRNQGSNQPQHF.

The chain links TRBV5-6 to TRBJ1-1, with 9 bases matching TRBD1. Germline V gene sequence: CDR1 SGHDT, CDR2 YYEEEE. J gave up 1 base and V 4 bases, and 5 bases lay outside the gene matches. This CDR3 spans 15 amino acids. CDR3 nucleotide sequence: TGTGCCAGCAGCGCCCGGGGACAGGGGAACACTGAAGCTTTCTTT. It yields the protein CASSARGQGNTEAFF.

The table lists this clone with a few counts. The rearrangement joins TRBV14 to TRBJ1-6; D is ambiguous. V gave up 4 bases and J gave up 0 bases, with 10 bases separating them. Looked up from germline, CDR1 is SGHDN and CDR2 is FVKESK. The CDR3 has 16 amino acids. This chain's CDR3 is CASSLDPSSYNSPLHF. In nucleotides, the CDR3 is TGTGCCAGCAGCCTAGACCCGAGCTCCTATAATTCACCCCTCCACTTT. Full variable domain (missing parts from reference TRBV14 and TRBJ1-6): EAGVTQFPSHSVIEKGQTVTLRCDPISGHDNLYWYRRVMGKEIKFLLHFVKESKQDESGMPNNRFLAERTGGTYSTLKVQPAELEDSGVYFCASSLDPSSYNSPLHFGNGTRLTVT.

The rearrangement uses TRBV6-5 and TRBJ1-1, with 7 bases matching TRBD1. The CDR3 spans 12 residues. J lost 4 bases, V lost 6 bases, and 2 bases had no gene match. Germline V gives CDR1 MNHEY, CDR2 SVGAGI. CDR3 amino acids: CASSPGGTEAFF. DNA of the CDR3: TGTGCCAGCAGCCCAGGGGGCACTGAAGCTTTCTTT.

The chain has TRBV5-4 and TRBJ1-6; possible D gene TRBD1, 5 bases. In germline, CDR1 is SGHNT, CDR2 YYREEE (reference sequence). V was shortened by 4 bases and J by 9 bases, with 20 bases between the two germline ends. The CDR3 totals 16 residues. The CDR3 coding sequence is TGTGCCAGCAGCCCCTCCGGTACACGGGGGGGTTCACCCCTCCACTTT. It translates to CASSPSGTRGGSPLHF.

The chain employs TRBV7-9 and TRBJ1-5; TRBD1 agrees at 7 bases. The trim removed 2 bases at V and 2 bases at J, leaving 0 bases unmatched. CDR1 and CDR2 (germline): SEHNR, FQNEAQ (reference sequence). This CDR3 is built from 14 residues. CDR3 amino acids: CASSLTGGNQPQHF. In DNA form, the CDR3 reads TGTGCCAGCAGCTTAACAGGGGGCAATCAGCCCCAGCATTTT.

The rearrangement uses TRBV19 and TRBJ1-6; no clear D gene. The CDR3 runs 14 residues. In germline, CDR1 is LNHDA, CDR2 SQIVND (reference sequence). V was trimmed by 2 bases and J by 7 bases, leaving 9 bases between them. The CDR3 coding sequence is TGTGCCAGTAGTATACTTGAAGCCAATTCACCCCTCCACTTT. Residues: CASSILEANSPLHF.

This chain links TRBV4-1 with TRBJ1-1, with 9 bases fitting TRBD1. Germline V gene data show CDR1 as MGHRA and CDR2 as YSYEKL. The CDR3 loop spans 12 amino acids. J was trimmed by 7 bases and V by 4 bases; bases with no gene match: 1. The CDR3 protein is CASSRTGDEAFF. CDR3 coding DNA: TGCGCCAGCAGCCGGACAGGGGATGAAGCTTTCTTT.

The V call is TRBV10-1, the J call TRBJ2-5, with a weak D call TRBD2 (5 bases). Germline loops: CDR1 WNHNN, CDR2 SYGVQD (reference sequence). The CDR3 covers 14 residues. V lost 2 bases to trimming and J lost 2 bases, with 9 bases between them. CDR3 protein: CASSESRTQETQYF. The CDR3 DNA follows: TGCGCCAGCAGTGAGAGTCGGACTCAAGAGACCCAGTACTTC.

The chain has TRBV10-2 and TRBJ1-1; D is ambiguous. With 7 bases removed from V and 4 bases from J, the gap between germline ends came to 19 bases. This CDR3 comprises 15 residues. CDR1 WSHSY and CDR2 SAAADI come from the germline V gene. CDR3 protein: CASISRATGSTEAFF. CDR3 sequence (DNA): TGCGCCAGCATTTCAAGGGCTACCGGGAGCACTGAAGCTTTCTTT.

The chain is built from TRBV3-1 (or the pseudogene TRBV3-2) and TRBJ2-7; 8 nucleotides line up with TRBD2. The J segment lost 6 bases and the V segment lost 4 bases, leaving 5 bases of the junction unmatched. This CDR3 region has 13 residues. The germline V gene encodes CDR1 LGHDT and CDR2 YNNKEL (reference sequence). The CDR3 here is CASSPGLDREQYF. In DNA form, the CDR3 reads TGTGCCAGCAGCCCGGGACTAGATCGCGAGCAGTACTTC.

The chain combines TRBV10-3 with TRBJ1-1; 10 positions agree with TRBD1. Germline CDR1 and CDR2: ENHRY and SYGVKD. The CDR3 sequence is 15 residues long. With V trimmed by 4 bases and J by 5 bases, 7 bases remained unmatched. Here the CDR3 reads CAISGSDRGDTEAFF. The DNA of the CDR3 is TGTGCCATCAGTGGGTCGGACAGGGGGGATACTGAAGCTTTCTTT.

The genes are TRBV6-5 and TRBJ1-5; D call uncertain. The CDR3 has 14 amino acids. The V gene lost 7 bases and the J gene lost 3 bases, with 13 bases spanning the gap. The germline V gene encodes CDR1 MNHEY and CDR2 SVGAGI. In nucleotides, the CDR3 is TGTGCCAGCACCGGCGCGCAGGTCAATCAGCCCCAGCATTTT. This translates into CASTGAQVNQPQHF.

The V gene is TRBV18, the J gene TRBJ2-7, with TRBD2 identical over 7 bases. CDR1 is KGHSH and CDR2 is LQKENI in the germline V gene. Trimming removed 3 bases from V and 3 bases from J; junction bases left unmatched: 5. The CDR3 is made up of 14 amino acids. CDR3 coding DNA: TGTGCCAGCTCACCGACTAGCTTCTACTACGAGCAGTACTTC. Translation: CASSPTSFYYEQYF.

Regarding this clone: Other nucleotide sequences from this sample produce the same CDR3. J is TRBJ1-5 and V is TRBV3-1 (or the pseudogene TRBV3-2); possible D gene TRBD1, 5 bases. V lost 0 bases to trimming and J lost 7 bases, with 7 bases between them. CDR1 is LGHDT and CDR2 is YNNKEL in the germline V gene (reference sequence). CDR3 size: 13 residues. Here the CDR3 reads CASSQDRGQPQHF. The CDR3 nucleotides are TGTGCCAGCAGCCAAGATAGGGGACAGCCCCAGCATTTT.

This clone showed up just once. V gene TRBV30 combines with J gene TRBJ1-4, with D possibly being TRBD1 (6 bases). Germline assignment: CDR1 GTSNPN and CDR2 SVGIG (reference sequence). V dropped 5 bases and J dropped 3 bases, with 16 bases sitting between them. This CDR3 is 15 amino acids long. DNA for the CDR3: TGTGCCTGGGGGCCTGGGACAACGGCTAATGAAAAACTGTTTTTT. Amino acids: CAWGPGTTANEKLFF.

This clone was recorded once. The chain employs TRBV7-9 and TRBJ1-6; D is undetermined. V was pared by 7 bases and J by 7 bases, with 14 bases between. Per the germline V gene, CDR1 is SEHNR and CDR2 is FQNEAQ (reference sequence). The CDR3 loop spans 14 amino acids. The CDR3 loop is CASTPGSGNSPLHF. CDR3 nucleotide sequence: TGTGCCAGCACCCCTGGCAGCGGCAATTCACCCCTCCACTTT.

J is TRBJ2-3 and V is TRBV6-6; 9 bases match TRBD1. Germline trimming cut 5 bases from V and 1 base from J; bases unmatched to any gene: 4. This CDR3 has 15 residues. CDR1 is MNHNY and CDR2 is SVGAGI in the germline V gene (reference sequence). The CDR3 nucleotides read TGTGCCAGCAGTGCGGGACAGGGTGGCACAGATACGCAGTATTTT. Translated, it gives CASSAGQGGTDTQYF.

The rearrangement joins TRBV19 to TRBJ1-5, with 8 bases fitting TRBD1. J gave up 5 bases and V 6 bases, and 12 bases lay outside the gene matches. The germline gives CDR1 LNHDA, CDR2 SQIVND (reference sequence). This CDR3 is 16 amino acids long. As DNA, the CDR3 is TGTGCCAGTAGCCGTATAGACAGGGGTGGGGATCAGCCCCAGCATTTT. It yields the protein CASSRIDRGGDQPQHF.

J is TRBJ2-7 and V is TRBV5-1; TRBD1 aligns across 8 bases. V lost 2 bases and J lost 1; bases outside the gene matches: 8. Germline CDR1 SGHRS, CDR2 YFSETQ. The CDR3 runs 16 residues. The DNA of the CDR3 is TGCGCCAGCAGCTTAGACGGGACAGGAATGTCCTACGAGCAGTACTTC. This translates into CASSLDGTGMSYEQYF.

The J gene is TRBJ1-2, the V gene TRBV5-4, with D possibly TRBD1 on 6 matching bases. This CDR3 region has 16 residues. V lost 4 bases and J 0 bases, leaving 16 bases between the germline ends. Germline-derived CDR1 and CDR2 are SGHNT and YYREEE (reference sequence). The CDR3 DNA sequence: TGTGCCAGCAGCAACTCCAGGGGTCTTACTAACTATGGCTACACCTTC. Translated: CASSNSRGLTNYGYTF.

The V gene is TRBV27, the J gene TRBJ2-2; D gene ambiguous. CDR3 length: 12 amino acids. Germline values: CDR1 MNHEY, CDR2 SMNVEV (reference sequence). V was shortened by 5 bases and J by 3 bases, with 4 bases between the two germline ends. The CDR3, as DNA: TGTGCCAGCAGTCCCTACACCGGGGAGCTGTTTTTT. Translated, it gives CASSPYTGELFF.

In its sample, this clone was seen once. The chain links TRBV4-2 to TRBJ1-6; TRBD1 agrees at 7 bases. Per the germline V gene, CDR1 is LGHNA and CDR2 is YNFKEQ. Trimming at V came to 2 bases and at J to 2 bases, leaving 6 bases not matched to a gene. The CDR3 length is 17 residues. The CDR3 sequence is CASSQRKQGTYNSPLHF. Here the CDR3 DNA reads TGTGCCAGCAGCCAACGCAAACAGGGGACCTATAATTCACCCCTCCACTTT.

The chain uses TRBV7-9 and TRBJ2-1, with 9 bases that match TRBD2. CDR3 length: 13 residues. The germline gives CDR1 SEHNR, CDR2 FQNEAQ (reference sequence). Losses at the gene ends were 5 bases for V and 10 bases for J; bases not matched to a gene: 6. CDR3: CASSPGLAREQFF. The CDR3 region has the DNA TGTGCCAGCAGCCCCGGACTAGCGCGGGAGCAGTTCTTC.

The rearrangement links TRBV6-1 to TRBJ1-1; perhaps TRBD1 as D (6 bases). V shed 5 bases and J shed 3 bases, with 10 bases lying between them. The CDR3 loop spans 13 amino acids. The germline V gene encodes CDR1 MNHNS and CDR2 SASEGT. CDR3 coding DNA: TGTGCCAGCAGTCAGGGGAAGGACACTGAAGCTTTCTTT. Amino acid sequence: CASSQGKDTEAFF.

This chain connects TRBV28 to TRBJ2-1, with TRBD1 matching over 10 bases. This CDR3 is 15 amino acids long. V dropped 4 bases and J dropped 5; count of bases not matched to a gene: 5. Germline loops: CDR1 MDHEN, CDR2 SYDVKM. The CDR3 DNA reads as TGTGCCAGCAGTTCTCCGGGACAGGGGCACAATGAGCAGTTCTTC. Its protein product is CASSSPGQGHNEQFF. The whole variable domain, remainder taken from reference TRBV28 and TRBJ2-1, is DVKVTQSSRYLVKRTGEKVFLECVQDMDHENMFWYRQDPGLGLRLIYFSYDVKMKEKGDIPEGYSVSREKKERFSLILESASTNQTSMYLCASSSPGQGHNEQFFGPGTRLTVL.

The chain employs TRBV4-3 and TRBJ1-4; TRBD1 aligns across 7 bases. The CDR3 extends over 17 amino acids. Germline CDR1 is LGHNA and CDR2 is YSLEER. V dropped 1 base and J dropped 0; count of bases not matched to a gene: 5. The CDR3 loop is CASSQVRGPATNEKLFF. CDR3 bases: TGCGCCAGCAGCCAAGTAAGGGGGCCCGCAACTAATGAAAAACTGTTTTTT.